Below are 2 T cell receptor beta chains sequenced from a single sample in a study of blood T cell repertoires in COVID-19. The repertoire was sequenced with immunoSEQ multiplex PCR; TCRdb's copy has only in-frame clones and lacks some. The sample carries 70,000 to 80,000 clones, around nine tenths recorded once. The material sequenced was peripheral blood. The receptor set was obtained from a human donor in a cohort sampled during active COVID-19.

J is TRBJ1-3 and V is TRBV6-5; no reliable D call. V dropped 6 bases and J dropped 9 bases, with 12 bases sitting between them. Germline CDR1 reads MNHEY; CDR2 reads SVGAGI. CDR3 length equals 12 residues. Here the CDR3 DNA reads TGTGCCAGCAGCTCCCCCGGGAGCACCATATATTTT. Amino acid sequence: CASSSPGSTIYF.

V and J are TRBV5-5 and TRBJ2-7; D is unclear. The V and J ends lost 0 bases and 1 base respectively, with 5 bases between them. The CDR3 consists of 13 residues. CDR1 and CDR2 (germline): SGHKS, YYEKEE (reference sequence). The CDR3 bases are TGTGCCAGCAGCTTGGATATTTCCTACGAGCAGTACTTC. It translates to CASSLDISYEQYF.